The subject of this entry is one T cell receptor beta chain. The data are from a study of blood T cell repertoires in COVID-19. In the study overall: The United States, Italy and Spain provided the acute and convalescent COVID-19 samples. Sources were T cells, B-cell-depleted T cells, or PBMCs; the material itself was cDNA or gDNA.

Authors' methods: Reference gene primer amplification gave estimated nucleated cell counts. Generated by immunoSEQ multiplex PCR, the TCRdb table keeps only in-frame clones and is missing some. V, J and clone size are taken as reported in that table, and D and trimming were inferred from the DNA itself. The table lists tens of thousands of clones, about 76% of them singletons. The CDR3 totals 18 residues. V shed 0 bases and J 1 base; nucleotides not matched to a gene: 6. Germline assignment: CDR1 KGHDR and CDR2 SFDVKD. This sequence originates from a human donor in a cohort sampled during active COVID-19. The sequenced sample consisted of peripheral blood. The chain couples TRBV24-1 to TRBJ2-3; 10 nucleotides align to TRBD2. The CDR3 coding sequence is TGTGCCACCAGTGATTTGGGACGGAGCGGGAGGGGCACAGATACGCAGTATTTT. It specifies CATSDLGRSGRGTDTQYF.